The next 27 T cell receptor beta chains were all read from a single sample in a study of T cell responses to AZD1222 COVID-19 vaccine (dated by TCRdb to about 2021). In light of the paper, this sample's time point label describes: about 28 days (+/-7) after the second vaccine dose. Library creation used the immunoSEQ multiplex PCR assay. TCRdb mirrors the immuneACCESS table, restricted to in-frame sequences. Some clones are absent from its copies; in checked studies, under half trace to an unresolved V gene, and the reason for the others is unknown. Within this sample are 95,000 to 150,000 clones, with roughly nine tenths of them counted one time only. The ten largest account for approximately 2.6% of the sample. The sample consisted of peripheral blood, taken 28 days after the second AZD1222 dose. The source of these receptors is an adult who received the AZD1222 COVID-19 vaccine.

The V and J genes are TRBV4-1 and TRBJ1-2, with a possible D match to TRBD1 (6 bases). The V gene's germline CDR1 is MGHRA and CDR2 YSYEKL. The CDR3 runs 16 residues. The ends were cut back, 0 bases at V and 2 bases at J, with 13 bases in the middle. The CDR3 spells CASSQDNTGKNYGYTF. In DNA, the CDR3 is TGCGCCAGCAGCCAAGATAATACAGGGAAAAACTATGGCTACACCTTC.

The V call is TRBV27, the J call TRBJ2-7, with a possible D match to TRBD2 (5 bases). Trimming pared 6 bases from V and 1 base from J, leaving 10 bases between. Germline-derived CDR1 and CDR2 are MNHEY and SMNVEV (reference sequence). This CDR3 is 13 amino acids long. DNA of the CDR3: TGTGCCAGCAGCCCGGGGTTTTCCTACGAGCAGTACTTC. It yields the protein CASSPGFSYEQYF.

The chain is built from TRBV3-1 (or the pseudogene TRBV3-2) and TRBJ2-1; D possibly corresponds to TRBD1 (5 bases). Deletions cut 5 bases from V and 9 bases from J, with 26 bases between. Germline V lookup: CDR1 LGHDT, CDR2 YNNKEL (reference sequence). CDR3 size: 17 residues. The DNA of the CDR3 is TGTGCCAGCAGCTCCCGACGGACAAGGGCCCCCTCCACTGAGCAGTTCTTC. Its translation is CASSSRRTRAPSTEQFF.

The rearrangement links TRBV6-2 or TRBV6-3 to TRBJ2-5, with 7 nucleotides matching TRBD1. There are 15 residues in the CDR3. Germline CDR1 reads MNHEY; CDR2 reads SVGEGT. V was clipped by 2 bases and J by 4 bases; unmatched bases: 7. CDR3 in amino acids: CASSYLPQGRETQYF. CDR3 bases: TGTGCCAGCAGTTACCTCCCACAGGGGAGAGAGACCCAGTACTTC.

This chain joins TRBV5-1 and TRBJ2-1; 10 nucleotides line up with TRBD2. V shed 0 bases and J 5 bases; nucleotides not matched to a gene: 2. The length of the CDR3 is 15 residues. Per germline, CDR1 SGHRS and CDR2 YFSETQ. The CDR3 sequence: CASSLVLAGNNEQFF. For the CDR3, the DNA is TGCGCCAGCAGCTTGGTACTAGCGGGGAACAATGAGCAGTTCTTC.

This chain's CDR3 is CASKLVGGNTGELFF. For the CDR3, the DNA is TGTGCCAGCAAATTAGTGGGGGGGAACACCGGGGAGCTGTTTTTT. The chain combines TRBV6-5 with TRBJ2-2, with TRBD2 as a possible D gene (6 bases). This CDR3 spans 15 amino acids. V was pared by 7 bases and J by 1 base, with 13 bases between. Germline CDR1 and CDR2: MNHEY and SVGAGI.

The chain uses TRBV6-5 and TRBJ1-2; D gene uncertain. The CDR3 is 15 amino acids. Germline CDR1 reads MNHEY; CDR2 reads SVGAGI. Trimming took 0 bases from V and 0 from J, leaving 8 bases between them. CDR3 nucleotides: TGTGCCAGCAGTTACTCGGGCAGTTCTAACTATGGCTACACCTTC. Protein: CASSYSGSSNYGYTF.

The chain recombines TRBV6-5 with TRBJ1-1; maybe TRBD1 (5 bases). The ends were cut back, 0 bases at V and 7 bases at J, with 12 bases in the middle. Per the germline V gene, CDR1 is MNHEY and CDR2 is SVGAGI. The CDR3 contains 14 residues. The CDR3 DNA reads TGTGCCAGCAGTTACTCGAGGAGGGGCAGTGAAGCTTTCTTT. Amino acid sequence: CASSYSRRGSEAFF.

The rearrangement links TRBV19 to TRBJ1-3, with unresolved D. CDR1 is LNHDA, CDR2 SQIVND, per germline (reference sequence). V lost 6 bases and J 0 bases, leaving 6 bases between the germline ends. The CDR3 has 13 amino acids. CDR3 residues: CASRDLSGNTIYF. CDR3 DNA: TGTGCCAGTAGGGACCTCTCTGGAAACACCATATATTTT.

This clone was detected once. The chain employs TRBV18 and TRBJ1-1; tentative D call: TRBD1 (5 bases). The CDR3 is 14 residues long. Trimming stripped 3 bases from V and 1 base from J, with 9 bases between. CDR1 is KGHSH and CDR2 is LQKENI in the germline V gene. This chain's CDR3 is CASSPQTGNTEAFF. As DNA, the CDR3 is TGTGCCAGCTCACCGCAAACAGGGAACACTGAAGCTTTCTTT. Complete variable domain (other parts from reference TRBV18 and TRBJ1-1): NAGVMQNPRHLVRRRGQEARLRCSPMKGHSHVYWYRQLPEEGLKFMVYLQKENIIDESGMPKERFSAEFPKEGPSILRIQQVVRGDSAAYFCASSPQTGNTEAFFGQGTRLTVV.

The rearrangement joins TRBV28 to TRBJ2-1, with D unresolved. CDR3 size: 12 residues. V lost 7 bases and J 4 bases, leaving 8 bases between the germline ends. Germline V gene lookup returns CDR1 MDHEN and CDR2 SYDVKM. In nucleotides, the CDR3 is TGTGCCAGCACCGTCAGATACAATGAGCAGTTCTTC. Its protein is CASTVRYNEQFF.

V and J are TRBV18 and TRBJ1-6, with D uncertain. This CDR3 is built from 14 residues. The germline CDR1 and CDR2 sequences are KGHSH and LQKENI. The V and J ends lost 2 bases and 7 bases respectively, with 9 bases between them. CDR3 amino acids: CASSPDMTNSPLHF. The DNA for the CDR3 is TGTGCCAGCTCACCAGACATGACGAATTCACCCCTCCACTTT. Supplemented by reference TRBV18 and TRBJ1-6, the full variable domain reads NAGVMQNPRHLVRRRGQEARLRCSPMKGHSHVYWYRQLPEEGLKFMVYLQKENIIDESGMPKERFSAEFPKEGPSILRIQQVVRGDSAAYFCASSPDMTNSPLHFGNGTRLTVT.

The chain uses TRBV18 and TRBJ2-3; D is tentatively TRBD1 or TRBD2 (5 bases each). Germline lookup yields CDR1 KGHSH and CDR2 LQKENI. The V end lost 4 bases, the J end lost 7 bases, and 15 bases lay between the germline ends. The CDR3 loop spans 14 amino acids. This CDR3 is CASSQEGGGYTQYF. CDR3 coding DNA: TGTGCCAGCTCACAGGAAGGTGGGGGTTATACGCAGTATTTT.

The chain carries TRBV18 and TRBJ1-1, with D tentatively TRBD1 (6 bases). Germline CDR1 KGHSH, CDR2 LQKENI. The germline V and J ends were trimmed by 1 base and 3 bases, with 12 bases remaining between them. The CDR3 has 15 amino acids. The CDR3 here is CASSPRGAPDTEAFF. The DNA of the CDR3 is TGTGCCAGCTCACCACGGGGGGCGCCGGACACTGAAGCTTTCTTT.

The V gene is TRBV5-5, the J gene TRBJ1-1; possibly TRBD1 for D (6 bases). The length of the CDR3 is 13 residues. Trimming left V 0 bases short and J 5 bases short, with 8 bases between. Per germline, CDR1 SGHKS and CDR2 YYEKEE (reference sequence). In DNA form, the CDR3 reads TGTGCCAGCAGCTTGGGGGGGCGGACTGAAGCTTTCTTT. Residues: CASSLGGRTEAFF.

This clone was recorded only once. This chain links TRBV5-1 with TRBJ1-2; possibly TRBD1 for D (5 bases). V was pared by 4 bases and J by 1 base, with 14 bases between. The germline gives CDR1 SGHRS, CDR2 YFSETQ. The CDR3 is 15 residues long. The CDR3 loop is CASSTLQGGNYGYTF. DNA for the CDR3: TGCGCCAGCAGCACCCTTCAGGGTGGTAACTATGGCTACACCTTC.

This chain joins TRBV11-2 and TRBJ2-1; 9 bases agree with TRBD2. Trimming removed 5 bases from V and 4 bases from J; junction bases left unmatched: 9. The CDR3 length is 16 residues. Germline lookup yields CDR1 SGHAT and CDR2 FQNNGV. CDR3 sequence reads: CASSPGPAGGYNEQFF. The CDR3 nucleotides read TGTGCCAGCAGCCCCGGGCCAGCGGGGGGTTACAATGAGCAGTTCTTC.

The rearrangement joins TRBV19 to TRBJ1-5, with 8 bases fitting TRBD1. Trimming at V came to 7 bases and at J to 4 bases, leaving 3 bases not matched to a gene. The germline gives CDR1 LNHDA, CDR2 SQIVND (reference sequence). The CDR3 sequence is 13 residues long. CDR3 residues: CASIGTGNQPQHF. The CDR3 DNA reads TGTGCCAGTATCGGGACAGGTAATCAGCCCCAGCATTTT.

V gene TRBV12-5 combines with J gene TRBJ1-5; 8 bases are shared with TRBD1. V shed 9 bases, J shed 5 bases, and the junction held 6 bases outside the gene matches. CDR1 is LGHNT, CDR2 FRNRAP, per germline. The CDR3 contains 13 residues. CDR3 amino acids: CASSGQGYQPQHF. The CDR3 DNA reads TGTGCTAGCAGTGGACAGGGCTATCAGCCCCAGCATTTT.

This chain connects TRBV21-1 to TRBJ2-1; the D call of TRBD1 is as the table states it, not checked on the DNA. TRBV21-1 is assigned pseudogene status. The CDR3 extends over 16 amino acids. The CDR3 region has the DNA TGTGCCAGCAGCAACAATTACAGGAAGTGGACCAATGAGCAGTTCTTC. Translating it yields CASSNNYRKWTNEQFF.

The chain's CDR3 is CATSDRGQGGTNEKLFF. The CDR3 nucleotides read TGTGCCACCAGTGATCGGGGACAGGGTGGAACTAATGAAAAACTGTTTTTT. The chain recombines TRBV24-1 with TRBJ1-4, with TRBD1 matching over 9 bases. This CDR3 comprises 17 residues. With V trimmed by 3 bases and J by 1 base, 5 bases remained unmatched. Germline CDR1 KGHDR, CDR2 SFDVKD.

The DNA of the CDR3 is TGTGCCAGCAGCCAAGACAGTTCCCTTGGAAACACCATATATTTT. It is translated as CASSQDSSLGNTIYF. V and J are TRBV3-1 (or the pseudogene TRBV3-2) and TRBJ1-3; unclear D gene. The V end lost 0 bases, the J end lost 3 bases, and 9 bases lay between the germline ends. The CDR3 spans 15 residues. CDR1 is LGHDT and CDR2 is YNNKEL in the germline V gene (reference sequence).

The V gene is TRBV18, the J gene TRBJ2-3; D unresolved. Germline V CDR1 and CDR2: KGHSH, LQKENI. Trimming pared 8 bases from V and 6 bases from J, leaving 6 bases between. The CDR3 is made up of 10 amino acids. CDR3 protein: CASVRDTQYF. CDR3 in DNA: TGTGCCAGCGTCCGGGATACGCAGTATTTT.

The chain links TRBV6-6 to TRBJ1-2; 8 bases map to TRBD1. This CDR3 spans 13 amino acids. Germline assignment: CDR1 MNHNY and CDR2 SVGAGI (reference sequence). V lost 6 bases and J lost 4; bases outside the gene matches: 4. The CDR3 sequence: CASRRQGFYGYTF. The CDR3 DNA sequence: TGTGCCAGCAGGCGACAGGGGTTCTATGGCTACACCTTC.

This rearrangement joins TRBV3-1 (or the pseudogene TRBV3-2) to TRBJ1-1; no clear D gene. The CDR3 has 13 residues. Trimming cost V 8 bases and J 5 bases, with 15 bases left between them. Germline V CDR1 and CDR2: LGHDT, YNNKEL (reference sequence). Here the CDR3 reads CASSVGRGTEAFF. The CDR3, as DNA: TGTGCCAGCTCGGTTGGTAGAGGTACTGAAGCTTTCTTT.

This sequence joins TRBV11-1 and TRBJ2-1; tentatively, D is TRBD2 (5 bases). V was trimmed by 5 bases and J by 6 bases, leaving 17 bases between them. CDR1 and CDR2 from the germline V gene are SGHAT and FQDESV (reference sequence). The CDR3 has 15 residues. CDR3 amino acids: CASSAGLARGNEQFF. CDR3 DNA sequence: TGTGCCAGCAGCGCAGGACTGGCACGGGGCAATGAGCAGTTCTTC.

This chain connects TRBV6-5 to TRBJ2-3, with D uncertain. The ends were cut back, 8 bases at V and 4 bases at J, with 16 bases in the middle. CDR3 length: 14 amino acids. CDR1 MNHEY and CDR2 SVGAGI come from the germline V gene. CDR3 bases: TGTGCCAGCTCCCCCGAGGCGGCGCCAGATACGCAGTATTTT. Encoded protein: CASSPEAAPDTQYF.